This TCR beta chain was retrieved from a study of cytomegalovirus exposure and HLA in healthy donors. Per germline, CDR1 SGHDT and CDR2 YYEEEE. Trimming at V came to 4 bases and at J to 2 bases, leaving 8 bases not matched to a gene. CDR3 size: 17 residues. Study-wide results and caveats: HLA alleles showed associations with some 17,000 TCR beta sequences in a later analysis, at a 0.05 false discovery rate. Overall, approximately 150 TCR beta chains were annotated as cytomegalovirus-associated.

As to this clone: Antigen specificity is unknown.

There were likely unrecorded immune exposures, though donors were nominally healthy when sampled. Both 60 Vbeta primers and 13 Jbeta primers went into the PCR. Some clones are missing from TCRdb's copy, which holds only in-frame ones; the method was immunoSEQ multiplex PCR. Among about 54,000 clones listed, more than 75% were seen once. Sample: PBMCs. The chain combines TRBV5-6 with TRBJ2-2, with 10 bases matching TRBD2. This TCR derives from a female donor in good health and CMV-seronegative. CDR3 bases: TGTGCCAGCAGCCGGACTAGCGGAGGGATTAACACCGGGGAGCTGTTTTTT. Translation gives CASSRTSGGINTGELFF.